Listed below are T cell receptor beta chains from one sample, sequenced in a study of T cell responses to AZD1222 COVID-19 vaccine. Libraries were prepared by immunoSEQ multiplex PCR; TCRdb keeps only in-frame clonotypes and omits some of them. The sample holds about 170,000 clones, around 85% seen once. The sample consisted of peripheral blood, taken 28 days after the second AZD1222 dose. The origin of the receptors is an adult who received the AZD1222 COVID-19 vaccine. Both conserved end residues are part of each CDR3. D genes are given only for firm matches. The size entry is marked missing in some rows and otherwise reads once, few, many or a size class.

d_call | clone_size | j_call | v_call | cdr3_aa | cdr3_nt
NA | NA | TRBJ1-1 | TRBV15 | CATSRDLERNTEAFF | TGTGCCACCAGCAGAGACTTGGAGAGGAACACTGAAGCTTTCTTT
NA | once | TRBJ1-2 | TRBV4-1 | CASSSIYNREEGGYTF | TGCGCCAGCAGCTCAATCTATAACAGGGAGGAGGGCGGCTACACCTTC
NA | NA | TRBJ1-4 | TRBV4-2 | CASSPDSQRVWEKLFF | TGTGCCAGCAGCCCGGACAGTCAAAGGGTTTGGGAAAAACTGTTTTTT
NA | NA | TRBJ1-2 | TRBV27 | CASSSTVLGNYGYTF | TGTGCCAGCAGTTCGACAGTTTTGGGTAACTATGGCTACACCTTC
NA | NA | TRBJ1-6 | TRBV7-2 | CASSLPSRGHSPLHF | TGTGCCAGCAGCTTACCGAGCAGGGGTCATTCACCCCTCCACTTT
TRBD2 | NA | TRBJ2-3 | TRBV4-2 | CASSQELAGYASTDTQYF | TGTGCCAGCAGCCAAGAGCTAGCGGGGTACGCTAGCACAGATACGCAGTATTTT
TRBD1 | NA | TRBJ1-2 | TRBV6-9 | CASSYWGLTGRDGLYGYTF | TGTGCCAGCAGTTATTGGGGACTGACAGGGCGGGATGGTTTGTATGGCTACACCTTC
NA | NA | TRBJ1-2 | TRBV6-2/TRBV6-3 | CASSYSNAGWDYGYTF | TGTGCCAGCAGTTACTCGAATGCAGGGTGGGACTATGGCTACACCTTC
NA | NA | TRBJ2-7 | TRBV11-2 | CASSLDPGLNEQYF | TGTGCCAGCAGCTTAGATCCAGGCCTCAACGAGCAGTACTTC
NA | NA | TRBJ2-2 | TRBV14 | CASSLQGTGELFF | TGTGCCAGCAGCCTTCAGGGCACCGGGGAGCTGTTTTTT
NA | once | TRBJ2-2 | TRBV4-3 | CASSAGYTGELFF | TGCGCCAGCAGCGCTGGGTACACCGGGGAGCTGTTTTTT
NA | NA | TRBJ2-5 | TRBV10-3 | CAIRAQGVETQYF | TGTGCCATCAGGGCCCAGGGTGTCGAGACCCAGTACTTC
NA | NA | TRBJ2-7 | TRBV3-1/TRBV3-2 | CASSLYYEQYF | TGTGCCAGCAGCCTCTACTACGAGCAGTACTTC
TRBD2 | NA | TRBJ2-3 | TRBV3-1/TRBV3-2 | CASSPEFSGGGTDTQYF | TGTGCCAGCAGCCCAGAGTTTAGCGGGGGGGGCACAGATACGCAGTATTTT
NA | NA | TRBJ2-2 | TRBV7-2 | CASSLFQATGELFF | TGTGCCAGCAGCTTGTTCCAGGCCACCGGGGAGCTGTTTTTT
TRBD2 | NA | TRBJ2-2 | TRBV7-8 | CASSLAPILAGGLNTGELFF | TGTGCCAGCAGCTTAGCCCCAATTTTAGCGGGGGGACTGAACACCGGGGAGCTGTTTTTT
NA | once | TRBJ1-1 | TRBV6-5 | CASLVPGRVNTEAFF | TGTGCCAGCTTAGTTCCCGGACGGGTGAACACTGAAGCTTTCTTT
NA | NA | TRBJ2-1 | TRBV6-5 | CASSNRLFRFF | TGTGCCAGCAGTAACCGCCTCTTCCGGTTCTTC
TRBD1 | NA | TRBJ2-1 | TRBV7-9 | CASSFTGTGNNEQFF | TGTGCCAGCAGCTTTACCGGGACAGGGAACAATGAGCAGTTCTTC
NA | NA | TRBJ2-3 | TRBV3-1/TRBV3-2 | CASSQVNPGSTQYF | TGTGCCAGCAGCCAAGTTAATCCAGGGAGTACGCAGTATTTT
NA | once | TRBJ1-1 | TRBV6-4 | CASKARGDWNTEAFF | TGTGCCAGCAAGGCGCGGGGGGATTGGAACACTGAAGCTTTCTTT
NA | NA | TRBJ1-6 | TRBV19 | CASSMGGMITPLHF | TGTGCCAGTAGTATGGGGGGTATGATAACACCCCTCCACTTT
NA | once | TRBJ2-5 | TRBV3-1/TRBV3-2 | CASSQDLCPDTAQETQYF | TGTGCCAGCAGCCAAGATCTGTGTCCGGACACGGCCCAAGAGACCCAGTACTTC
TRBD1 | NA | TRBJ2-7 | TRBV29-1 | CSAVQNRGEQYF | TGCAGCGCCGTACAGAACAGGGGCGAGCAGTACTTC